This T cell receptor (beta chain) was profiled in a study of technical replicates of blood from a handful of donors. The repertoire was sequenced with immunoSEQ multiplex PCR; TCRdb's copy has only in-frame clones and lacks some. The table records about 70,000 clones, around 97% of them present only once. Germline CDR1 reads SGDLS; CDR2 reads YYNGEE. V gave up 3 bases and J gave up 4 bases, with 14 bases separating them. This CDR3 spans 15 amino acids. The chain has TRBV9 and TRBJ2-1, with TRBD1 as a possible D gene (6 bases). This sequence was found in a human donor in good health. The specimen was T cells isolated from PBMCs. The CDR3 reads CASSGRDTSYNEQFF. CDR3 DNA sequence: TGTGCCAGCAGCGGCCGGGACACTTCATACAATGAGCAGTTCTTC.